These 15 T cell receptor beta chains originate from one sample sequenced in a study of blood T cell repertoires in COVID-19. The table came from immunoSEQ multiplex PCR; TCRdb's copy has only in-frame clones and leaves some out. The table records around 310,000 clones, 88% of them present only once. What was sequenced was peripheral blood. The receptors were gathered from a woman in her forties or fifties with active or convalescent COVID-19.

This clone turned up a few times. The rearrangement uses TRBV5-5 and TRBJ1-1, with D possibly being TRBD1 (5 bases). Deletions cut 5 bases from V and 1 base from J, with 15 bases between. This CDR3 has 15 amino acids. Germline-derived CDR1 and CDR2 are SGHKS and YYEKEE (reference sequence). CDR3 region: CASSLFGRGNTEAFF. For the CDR3, the DNA is TGTGCCAGCAGTTTGTTCGGAAGGGGGAACACTGAAGCTTTCTTT. Variable domain in full (rest from reference TRBV5-5 and TRBJ1-1): DAGVTQSPTHLIKTRGQQVTLRCSPISGHKSVSWYQQVLGQGPQFIFQYYEKEERGRGNFPDRFSARQFPNYSSELNVNALLLGDSALYLCASSLFGRGNTEAFFGQGTRLTVV.

The genes are TRBV28 and TRBJ1-5, with D unclear. The V and J ends lost 2 bases and 9 bases respectively, with 26 bases between them. Germline loops: CDR1 MDHEN, CDR2 SYDVKM. The CDR3 covers 18 residues. CDR3 nucleotides: TGTGCCAGCAGTTTACGGAGGAAGGCAGGTATCGCCCATGGGCCCCAGCATTTT. It translates to CASSLRRKAGIAHGPQHF. Full variable domain (missing parts from reference TRBV28 and TRBJ1-5): DVKVTQSSRYLVKRTGEKVFLECVQDMDHENMFWYRQDPGLGLRLIYFSYDVKMKEKGDIPEGYSVSREKKERFSLILESASTNQTSMYLCASSLRRKAGIAHGPQHFGDGTRLSIL.

This chain connects TRBV11-2 to TRBJ1-4, with 8 bases fitting TRBD1. This CDR3 spans 16 amino acids. Germline CDR1 reads SGHAT; CDR2 reads FQNNGV. Trimming removed 5 bases from V and 6 bases from J; junction bases left unmatched: 11. The CDR3 coding sequence is TGTGCCAGCAGCCTCCGTCGGACAGGGATGGATGAAAAACTGTTTTTT. Protein sequence: CASSLRRTGMDEKLFF.

The chain couples TRBV27 to TRBJ2-2; 9 bases map to TRBD2. After removal of 1 base from V and 4 bases from J, the junction contained 10 bases not matched to a gene. Germline V gene data show CDR1 as MNHEY and CDR2 as SMNVEV (reference sequence). This CDR3 is built from 18 residues. CDR3 nucleotide sequence: TGTGCCAGCAGTTTATTGCCCCTCGGCGGGGGGGGCACCGGGGAGCTGTTTTTT. Its translation: CASSLLPLGGGGTGELFF.

This clone was detected once. The chain employs TRBV6-6 and TRBJ1-2; 9 positions match TRBD1. The CDR3 consists of 11 residues. The ends lost 10 bases at V and 8 bases at J; junction bases unmatched: 5. Germline V CDR1 and CDR2: MNHNY, SVGAGI (reference sequence). In DNA, the CDR3 is TGTGCCACCCGGACAGGGGTAGGCTACACCTTC. This translates into CATRTGVGYTF.

The CDR3 region has the DNA TGTGCCAGCAGTTACGGGGGGGGCACCGGGGAGCTGTTTTTT. Translation: CASSYGGGTGELFF. The genes are TRBV6-2 or TRBV6-3 and TRBJ2-2, with TRBD2 matching over 7 bases. The CDR3 totals 14 residues. The V gene's germline CDR1 is MNHEY and CDR2 SVGEGT. Trimming cost V 2 bases and J 4 bases; bases outside gene matches: 1.

CDR3 loop: CAWNSGQFGNTIYF. CDR3 sequence (DNA): TGTGCCTGGAACTCGGGACAGTTTGGAAACACCATATATTTT. The chain couples TRBV30 to TRBJ1-3; TRBD1 matches 7 bases. CDR1 and CDR2 (germline): GTSNPN, SVGIG (reference sequence). CDR3 length equals 14 residues. The ends lost 4 bases at V and 3 bases at J; junction bases unmatched: 6.

The rearrangement links TRBV12-3 or TRBV12-4 to TRBJ2-1; D perhaps matches TRBD1 (6 bases). The V gene lost 7 bases and the J gene lost 9 bases, with 13 bases spanning the gap. CDR3 length equals 12 residues. In DNA, the CDR3 is TGTGCCAGCACCCTAGTGGACAGTGAGCAGTTCTTC. Its translation is CASTLVDSEQFF.

This chain links TRBV28 with TRBJ1-4; 8 positions agree with TRBD1. The trim removed 3 bases at V and 4 bases at J, leaving 4 bases unmatched. The CDR3 spans 15 residues. The germline CDR1 and CDR2 sequences are MDHEN and SYDVKM. Here the CDR3 reads CASSLPGQVNEKLFF. The DNA of the CDR3 is TGTGCCAGCAGTTTGCCGGGACAGGTTAATGAAAAACTGTTTTTT.

The V call is TRBV30, the J call TRBJ1-4; TRBD1 is a possible D gene (5 bases). CDR1 GTSNPN and CDR2 SVGIG come from the germline V gene (reference sequence). V lost 0 bases and J lost 5, with 7 bases in between. The CDR3 runs 13 residues. This chain's CDR3 is CAWSVGGNEKLFF. The CDR3 region has the DNA TGTGCCTGGAGTGTTGGGGGGAATGAAAAACTGTTTTTT. Drawing the rest from reference TRBV30 and TRBJ1-4, the complete variable domain is SQTIHQWPATLVQPVGSPLSLECTVEGTSNPNLYWYRQAAGRGLQLLFYSVGIGQISSEVPQNLSASRPQDRQFILSSKKLLLSDSGFYLCAWSVGGNEKLFFGSGTQLSVL.

This clone has just one count. The rearrangement links TRBV15 to TRBJ2-3; 16 bases match TRBD2. In germline, CDR1 is LNHNV, CDR2 YYDKDF (reference sequence). The CDR3 covers 19 residues. J lost 4 bases, V lost 0 bases, and 7 bases had no gene match. The CDR3 coding sequence is TGTGCCACCAGCAGAGATCCGGGACTAGCGGGAGGGCCCCCAGATACGCAGTATTTT. Amino acid sequence: CATSRDPGLAGGPPDTQYF.

V is TRBV24-1 and J is TRBJ2-5, with D unresolved. The CDR3 covers 13 residues. V was clipped by 2 bases and J by 2 bases, with 5 bases between them. Germline values: CDR1 KGHDR, CDR2 SFDVKD. CDR3 region: CATSDSSQETQYF. CDR3 DNA: TGTGCCACCAGTGATTCCAGTCAAGAGACCCAGTACTTC.

The chain uses TRBV28 and TRBJ2-5; D perhaps matches TRBD1 (6 bases). Trimming took 7 bases from V and 0 from J, leaving 30 bases between them. The CDR3 covers 20 residues. The germline V gene encodes CDR1 MDHEN and CDR2 SYDVKM. The CDR3 protein is CASTITPPGVWSLYQETQYF. CDR3 sequence (DNA): TGTGCCAGCACCATTACCCCCCCAGGGGTTTGGTCCCTGTACCAAGAGACCCAGTACTTC.

With regard to this clone: This sample includes further DNA sequences coding for the same CDR3. This rearrangement joins TRBV30 to TRBJ1-1, with 8 bases fitting TRBD1. CDR3 length: 12 amino acids. The V gene's germline CDR1 is GTSNPN and CDR2 SVGIG (reference sequence). V lost 3 bases to trimming and J lost 4 bases; unmatched junction nucleotides: 1. The chain's CDR3 is CAWSDRGTEAFF. Here the CDR3 DNA reads TGTGCCTGGAGCGACAGGGGCACTGAAGCTTTCTTT.

V is TRBV30 and J is TRBJ1-1; 8 nucleotides align to TRBD1. Germline CDR1 and CDR2: GTSNPN and SVGIG (reference sequence). CDR3 length equals 12 residues. The trim removed 1 base at V and 7 bases at J, leaving 2 bases unmatched. The CDR3, as DNA: TGTGCCTGGAGTGGGACAGGGTATGAAGCTTTCTTT. Its protein is CAWSGTGYEAFF.